A selection of T cell receptor beta chains follows, all from one sample in a study of blood T cell repertoires in COVID-19. The table came from immunoSEQ multiplex PCR; TCRdb's copy has only in-frame clones and leaves some out. Here the sample spans some 100,000 clones, about 89% being singletons. The sample taken for sequencing was peripheral blood. The receptor set was obtained from a man in his sixties with acute or convalescent COVID-19. Each CDR3 is given with its conserved first and last residue. Each record gives: V gene, D gene, J gene, clone size, CDR3 protein, CDR3 DNA. A D gene is named only where the DNA matches it firmly. The size of a clone is reported for some rows only, either as once, few or many, or as a class for expanded clones.

V: TRBV18; D: TRBD2; J: TRBJ2-1; size: NA; CDR3: CASSPLPAGGPLDEQFF; DNA: TGTGCCAGCTCACCGCTCCCAGCGGGAGGGCCACTGGATGAGCAGTTCTTC
V: TRBV2; D: NA; J: TRBJ2-6; size: NA; CDR3: CASRLGSGANVLTF; DNA: TGTGCCAGCAGACTAGGGTCTGGGGCCAACGTCCTGACTTTC
V: TRBV5-6; D: NA; J: TRBJ2-1; size: once; CDR3: CASSHDRGISEQFF; DNA: TGTGCCAGCAGCCACGACCGGGGGATCTCTGAGCAGTTCTTC
V: TRBV13; D: TRBD2; J: TRBJ2-3; size: NA; CDR3: CASSTYRGGADTQYF; DNA: TGTGCCAGCAGCACGTACCGCGGGGGGGCAGATACGCAGTATTTT
V: TRBV5-1; D: NA; J: TRBJ1-1; size: NA; CDR3: CASSFGSNTEAFF; DNA: TGCGCCAGCAGCTTTGGCTCGAACACTGAAGCTTTCTTT
V: TRBV5-1; D: TRBD1; J: TRBJ2-1; size: NA; CDR3: CASSSGTGRRVEQFF; DNA: TGCGCCAGCAGCTCCGGGACAGGGCGTAGGGTTGAGCAGTTCTTC
V: TRBV24-1; D: TRBD1; J: TRBJ2-2; size: NA; CDR3: CATSDSGTANTGELFF; DNA: TGTGCCACCAGTGATTCTGGGACAGCGAACACCGGGGAGCTGTTTTTT
V: TRBV9; D: TRBD2; J: TRBJ2-1; size: NA; CDR3: CASSPTLAGVNNEQFF; DNA: TGTGCCAGCAGCCCGACACTAGCGGGAGTTAACAATGAGCAGTTCTTC
V: TRBV6-1; D: TRBD2; J: TRBJ2-2; size: once; CDR3: CASSEVAGHTGELFF; DNA: TGTGCCAGCAGTGAAGTAGCGGGACACACCGGGGAGCTGTTTTTT
V: TRBV5-1; D: NA; J: TRBJ1-3; size: NA; CDR3: CASSPTESGNTIYF; DNA: TGCGCCAGCAGCCCGACTGAATCTGGAAACACCATATATTTT
V: TRBV30; D: NA; J: TRBJ1-5; size: NA; CDR3: CAWSNGAGNQPQHF; DNA: TGTGCCTGGAGTAATGGGGCAGGGAATCAGCCCCAGCATTTT
V: TRBV29-1; D: TRBD1; J: TRBJ2-5; size: NA; CDR3: CSAVAQGQETQYF; DNA: TGCAGCGCCGTCGCACAGGGGCAAGAGACCCAGTACTTC
V: TRBV18; D: NA; J: TRBJ2-7; size: NA; CDR3: CASSLRGFQNSDEQYF; DNA: TGTGCCAGCTCCCTTCGGGGTTTTCAGAATTCTGACGAGCAGTACTTC
V: TRBV5-1; D: NA; J: TRBJ2-6; size: NA; CDR3: CASAPSGANVLTF; DNA: TGCGCCAGCGCGCCCTCTGGGGCCAACGTCCTGACTTTC
V: TRBV19; D: NA; J: TRBJ1-2; size: NA; CDR3: CASSSEFAPDYGYTF; DNA: TGTGCCAGTAGCTCGGAGTTCGCACCTGACTATGGCTACACCTTC
V: TRBV5-4; D: TRBD2; J: TRBJ2-3; size: NA; CDR3: CASSRRLAGGTSTDTQYF; DNA: TGTGCCAGCAGCCGAAGACTAGCGGGAGGAACTAGCACAGATACGCAGTATTTT
V: TRBV18; D: TRBD1; J: TRBJ2-5; size: NA; CDR3: CASSPGTEVETQYF; DNA: TGTGCCAGCTCACCCGGGACAGAAGTAGAGACCCAGTACTTC
V: TRBV2; D: NA; J: TRBJ1-5; size: NA; CDR3: CASSFGGRSNQPQHF; DNA: TGTGCCAGCAGTTTCGGGGGTAGAAGTAATCAGCCCCAGCATTTT
V: TRBV5-1; D: NA; J: TRBJ2-1; size: NA; CDR3: CASARAGHYNEQFF; DNA: TGCGCCAGCGCGCGAGCGGGCCACTACAATGAGCAGTTCTTC
V: TRBV5-1; D: TRBD1; J: TRBJ2-3; size: NA; CDR3: CASGSFSDRGTDTQYF; DNA: TGCGCCAGCGGCTCATTTTCCGACAGGGGCACAGATACGCAGTATTTT
V: TRBV19; D: TRBD1; J: TRBJ2-3; size: NA; CDR3: CASSPGGETDTQYF; DNA: TGTGCCAGTAGTCCAGGGGGAGAGACAGATACGCAGTATTTT
V: TRBV27; D: TRBD1; J: TRBJ2-2; size: NA; CDR3: CASSEQKGVAGGTGELFF; DNA: TGTGCCAGCAGCGAACAGAAGGGGGTGGCAGGGGGAACCGGGGAGCTGTTTTTT
V: TRBV18; D: NA; J: TRBJ1-3; size: NA; CDR3: CASSPDRTHRSDTIYF; DNA: TGTGCCAGCTCCCCCGACAGGACCCATAGGTCGGACACCATATATTTT
V: TRBV5-6; D: TRBD1; J: TRBJ2-3; size: NA; CDR3: CASSMDRGGTDTQYF; DNA: TGTGCCAGCAGCATGGACAGGGGGGGCACAGATACGCAGTATTTT
V: TRBV11-3; D: NA; J: TRBJ1-3; size: NA; CDR3: CASSLRGSRNTIYF; DNA: TGTGCCAGCAGCTTGCGGGGTTCCCGAAACACCATATATTTT
V: TRBV5-4; D: NA; J: TRBJ2-2; size: NA; CDR3: CASSLPTGVGAGELFF; DNA: TGTGCCAGCAGCTTGCCTACCGGGGTCGGCGCCGGGGAGCTGTTTTTT
V: TRBV30; D: NA; J: TRBJ1-4; size: once; CDR3: CAWSRTNEKLFF; DNA: TGTGCCTGGAGTCGGACTAATGAAAAACTGTTTTTT
V: TRBV6-5; D: NA; J: TRBJ2-5; size: NA; CDR3: CASSIIRGGETQYF; DNA: TGTGCCAGCAGCATTATACGAGGTGGGGAGACCCAGTACTTC
V: TRBV10-1; D: TRBD2; J: TRBJ2-1; size: NA; CDR3: CASKESGRGINEQFF; DNA: TGCGCCAGCAAGGAAAGCGGGAGGGGGATCAATGAGCAGTTCTTC
V: TRBV5-1; D: NA; J: TRBJ2-7; size: once; CDR3: CASSLARFEQLSYEQYF; DNA: TGCGCCAGCAGCTTGGCCAGGTTTGAACAGCTCTCCTACGAGCAGTACTTC
V: TRBV6-2/TRBV6-3; D: TRBD1; J: TRBJ2-3; size: NA; CDR3: CASSQTGGADTQYF; DNA: TGTGCCAGCAGTCAGACAGGGGGCGCAGATACGCAGTATTTT
V: TRBV2; D: TRBD1; J: TRBJ2-3; size: NA; CDR3: CASNRGPTDTQYF; DNA: TGTGCCAGCAACAGGGGACCCACAGATACGCAGTATTTT
V: TRBV10-3; D: NA; J: TRBJ1-5; size: NA; CDR3: CAISESNRQNQPQHF; DNA: TGTGCCATCAGTGAGTCGAACAGGCAGAATCAGCCCCAGCATTTT
V: TRBV19; D: NA; J: TRBJ1-5; size: NA; CDR3: CASSTGREPNQPQHF; DNA: TGTGCCAGTAGTACCGGCAGGGAACCCAATCAGCCCCAGCATTTT
V: TRBV6-5; D: TRBD2; J: TRBJ2-3; size: NA; CDR3: CASSYGGGRATDTQYF; DNA: TGTGCCAGCAGTTACGGGGGCGGGAGGGCCACAGATACGCAGTATTTT
V: TRBV24-1; D: NA; J: TRBJ2-3; size: NA; CDR3: CATSDATEYGADTQYF; DNA: TGTGCCACCAGTGATGCGACAGAGTATGGCGCAGATACGCAGTATTTT
V: TRBV11-3; D: TRBD1; J: TRBJ2-7; size: NA; CDR3: CASSPSTGSYEQYF; DNA: TGTGCCAGCAGCCCGTCGACAGGGTCCTACGAGCAGTACTTC
V: TRBV7-9; D: NA; J: TRBJ2-7; size: few; CDR3: CASSLERYEQYF; DNA: TGTGCCAGCAGCTTGGAGCGGTACGAGCAGTACTTC
V: TRBV27; D: NA; J: TRBJ1-3; size: NA; CDR3: CASSSTVGNTIYF; DNA: TGTGCCAGCAGCTCAACAGTTGGAAACACCATATATTTT
V: TRBV2; D: TRBD2; J: TRBJ2-2; size: NA; CDR3: CASTLAGGGTGELFF; DNA: TGTGCCAGCACTTTGGCGGGAGGGGGCACCGGGGAGCTGTTTTTT
V: TRBV5-1; D: NA; J: TRBJ2-3; size: NA; CDR3: CAVKVERQDTQYF; DNA: TGCGCCGTAAAGGTTGAGCGGCAAGATACGCAGTATTTT
V: TRBV5-5; D: TRBD1; J: TRBJ2-1; size: NA; CDR3: CASSLVGTVNEQFF; DNA: TGTGCCAGCAGCTTGGTAGGGACAGTTAATGAGCAGTTCTTC
V: TRBV29-1; D: NA; J: TRBJ2-2; size: NA; CDR3: CSINRRNTGELFF; DNA: TGCAGCATTAACAGGCGAAACACCGGGGAGCTGTTTTTT
V: TRBV27; D: TRBD1; J: TRBJ1-1; size: NA; CDR3: CASSRRQGRAEAFF; DNA: TGTGCCAGCAGTCGCCGACAGGGCAGGGCTGAAGCTTTCTTT
V: TRBV11-2; D: NA; J: TRBJ2-5; size: NA; CDR3: CASSLLRGWETQYF; DNA: TGTGCCAGCAGCTTACTAAGGGGGTGGGAGACCCAGTACTTC
V: TRBV2; D: NA; J: TRBJ2-6; size: few; CDR3: CASRYGQGSSGANVLTF; DNA: TGTGCCAGCAGATACGGGCAGGGATCCTCTGGGGCCAACGTCCTGACTTTC
V: TRBV27; D: NA; J: TRBJ1-1; size: NA; CDR3: CASKEGTEAFF; DNA: TGTGCCAGCAAGGAGGGGACTGAAGCTTTCTTT
V: TRBV10-3; D: NA; J: TRBJ2-5; size: once; CDR3: CAISVDLQETQYF; DNA: TGTGCCATCAGTGTGGACTTACAAGAGACCCAGTACTTC
V: TRBV7-6; D: TRBD2; J: TRBJ2-1; size: once; CDR3: CASSLAGGELAGYNEQFF; DNA: TGTGCCAGCAGCTTAGCAGGGGGGGAATTAGCGGGATACAATGAGCAGTTCTTC
V: TRBV6-5; D: NA; J: TRBJ1-5; size: NA; CDR3: CASSHTGNYNQPQHF; DNA: TGTGCCAGCAGTCATACGGGAAATTATAATCAGCCCCAGCATTTT
V: TRBV5-1; D: TRBD2; J: TRBJ2-2; size: NA; CDR3: CASSLGGRWAGELFF; DNA: TGCGCCAGCAGCTTAGGCGGGAGATGGGCCGGGGAGCTGTTTTTT
V: TRBV5-1; D: NA; J: TRBJ2-7; size: NA; CDR3: CASSLGDYPYEQYF; DNA: TGCGCCAGCAGCTTGGGTGACTACCCCTACGAGCAGTACTTC
V: TRBV27; D: TRBD1; J: TRBJ1-2; size: NA; CDR3: CASRGQGFRNYGYTF; DNA: TGTGCCAGCAGAGGACAGGGTTTTAGGAACTATGGCTACACCTTC
V: TRBV7-9; D: NA; J: TRBJ1-2; size: NA; CDR3: CASSSPLGADNYGYTF; DNA: TGTGCCAGCAGCTCCCCCCTAGGTGCGGATAACTATGGCTACACCTTC
V: TRBV14; D: TRBD1; J: TRBJ1-1; size: NA; CDR3: CASSQATGANTEAFF; DNA: TGTGCCAGCAGCCAAGCGACAGGGGCGAACACTGAAGCTTTCTTT
V: TRBV13; D: TRBD2; J: TRBJ2-3; size: NA; CDR3: CASSSLLAAPNTDTQYF; DNA: TGTGCCAGCAGCTCGTTACTAGCGGCACCAAACACAGATACGCAGTATTTT
V: TRBV12-3/TRBV12-4; D: NA; J: TRBJ2-5; size: once; CDR3: CASSQDTQETQYF; DNA: TGTGCCAGCAGTCAGGACACCCAAGAGACCCAGTACTTC
V: TRBV30; D: TRBD1; J: TRBJ1-6; size: NA; CDR3: CAWSSGTGNNSPLHF; DNA: TGTGCCTGGAGTAGTGGGACAGGGAATAATTCACCCCTCCACTTT
V: TRBV24-1; D: TRBD2; J: TRBJ2-1; size: NA; CDR3: CATSDLGLARLEQFF; DNA: TGTGCCACCAGTGATCTGGGACTAGCGAGACTTGAGCAGTTCTTC
V: TRBV7-2; D: TRBD2; J: TRBJ2-1; size: NA; CDR3: CASRRTSRYNEQFF; DNA: TGTGCCAGCAGGCGGACTAGTCGCTACAATGAGCAGTTCTTC